The 10 T cell receptor beta chains presented below share a single source sample, sequenced in a study of type 1 and type 2 diabetes patients. The PCR template was genomic DNA. The TCR beta CDR3 region was amplified using 30 forward and 13 reverse primers. TCRdb recomputed calls from the multiplex PCR reads with MiXCR, one row per CDR3 protein. This table has fewer than 350,000 distinct CDR3 sequences, roughly 44% appearing once. Specimen: peripheral blood mononuclear cells (PBMCs). These receptors all come from a man between 18 and 35 years old with type 2 diabetes.

The chain recombines TRBV30 with TRBJ2-7; 7 bases agree with TRBD1. CDR3 length: 13 amino acids. Germline trimming cut 4 bases from V and 3 bases from J; bases unmatched to any gene: 6. CDR1 GTSNPN and CDR2 SVGIG come from the germline V gene (reference sequence). CDR3 protein: CAWKGAGGYEQYF. The CDR3, as DNA: TGTGCCTGGAAGGGGGCGGGTGGCTACGAGCAGTACTTC.

This sequence joins TRBV19 and TRBJ2-2; D is unclear. Deletions cut 10 bases from V and 6 bases from J, with 6 bases between. Germline-derived CDR1 and CDR2 are LNHDA and SQIVND (reference sequence). CDR3 size: 10 residues. DNA for the CDR3: TGTGCCACATTTGCCGGGGAGCTGTTTTTT. Its protein is CATFAGELFF.

In regard to this clonotype: A read error may produce the germline difference seen at one junction end. The chain is built from TRBV19 and TRBJ2-5; D gene unclear. The CDR3 spans 11 residues. Germline loops: CDR1 LNHDA, CDR2 SQIVND (reference sequence). CDR3 nucleotides: TGTGCCAGTAGTATCCGCGGTGGGAAGTTCTTC. Its translation: CASSIRGGKFF.

The chain combines TRBV7-2 with TRBJ2-1; D gene unclear. Trimming removed 5 bases from V and 5 bases from J, with 10 bases in between. Germline V gives CDR1 SGHTA, CDR2 FQGNSA. CDR3 length: 13 amino acids. The CDR3 coding sequence is TGTGCCAGCAGCCGTTATGTTAACAATGAGCAGTTCTTC. It specifies CASSRYVNNEQFF.

This clonotype was seen more than once but under ten times. The chain has TRBV6-6 and TRBJ2-5; perhaps TRBD1 as D (5 bases). V lost 6 bases to trimming and J lost 4 bases, with 12 bases between them. The CDR3 runs to 13 residues. Germline V CDR1 and CDR2: MNHNY, SVGAGI (reference sequence). CDR3 sequence reads: CASSPDSPETQYF. CDR3 in DNA: TGTGCCAGCAGCCCCGACAGCCCAGAGACCCAGTACTTC.

The sample holds many counts of this clonotype. The chain has TRBV7-8 and TRBJ2-7; D assignment may be TRBD1 or TRBD2 (5 bases each). The ends were cut back, 5 bases at V and 3 bases at J, with 11 bases in the middle. Germline values: CDR1 SGHVS, CDR2 FQNEAQ. CDR3 length equals 13 residues. DNA of the CDR3: TGTGCCAGCAGCAAGGGACCGATCTACGAGCAGTACTTC. It encodes CASSKGPIYEQYF.

V usage is TRBV6-5 and J usage is TRBJ2-1, with 9 bases matching TRBD2. Germline CDR1 is MNHEY and CDR2 is SVGAGI. V lost 3 bases, J lost 0 bases, and 3 bases stayed unmatched. The CDR3 extends over 16 amino acids. The CDR3 nucleotides are TGTGCCAGCAGTTATGCGGGGGGGATCTCCTACAATGAGCAGTTCTTC. Translating it yields CASSYAGGISYNEQFF.

In this sample, this clonotype turned up many times. V usage is TRBV5-1 and J usage is TRBJ1-2; 7 bases fit TRBD1. This CDR3 has 15 residues. Trimming removed 4 bases from V and 3 bases from J; junction bases left unmatched: 9. Germline CDR1 is SGHRS and CDR2 is YFSETQ. This CDR3 reads CASSRGGLVDYGYTF. For the CDR3, the DNA is TGCGCCAGCAGCCGAGGGGGCTTAGTAGACTATGGCTACACCTTC.

The rearrangement links TRBV13 to TRBJ1-1; D is possibly TRBD1 (5 bases). V was cut by 0 bases and J by 1 base, with 15 bases left in between. CDR3 length equals 17 residues. The germline CDR1 and CDR2 sequences are PRHDT and FYEKMQ (reference sequence). In DNA, the CDR3 is TGTGCCAGCAGCTTAGGGCGAGGGGAAGGACCGAACACTGAAGCTTTCTTT. This gives the protein CASSLGRGEGPNTEAFF.

CDR3 nucleotides: TGCAGTGCTAGAGAGTTTGGCTACACCTTC. It translates to CSAREFGYTF. The chain employs TRBV20-1 and TRBJ1-2; D ambiguous. There are 10 residues in the CDR3. Trimming stripped 0 bases from V and 7 bases from J, with 3 bases between. CDR1 and CDR2 from the germline V gene are DFQATT and SNEGSKA (reference sequence).